Below, 15 T cell receptor beta chains from the same sample are listed, as sequenced in a study of T cell repertoires in cytomegalovirus infection. Which antigens these TCRs recognize remains unknown. TCRdb analysed the reads with MiXCR anew, one entry per CDR3 protein. The sample yields 27,000 or so distinct CDR3 sequences, about 20% seen once. Sequences were derived from CD8+ T cells from cultured PBMCs, sampled from culture after CMV antigen stimulation. The receptors come from a human donor in good health (CMV status not recorded). Some clones in this sample may be carry-over from other donors' samples.

The chain combines TRBV9 with TRBJ1-3; 7 bases fit TRBD1. The CDR3 is made up of 17 amino acids. The V gene's germline CDR1 is SGDLS and CDR2 YYNGEE. J was trimmed by 0 bases and V by 4 bases; bases with no gene match: 10. The CDR3 nucleotides read TGTGCCAGCAGCCCATGGGACAGCGAAGACTCTGGAAACACCATATATTTT. This sequence encodes CASSPWDSEDSGNTIYF.

The rearrangement uses TRBV6-1 and TRBJ1-2; D perhaps matches TRBD1 (5 bases). CDR1 is MNHNS, CDR2 SASEGT, per germline. The CDR3 totals 17 residues. V gave up 4 bases and J gave up 2 bases, with 20 bases separating them. The DNA of the CDR3 is TGTGCCAGCAGTGCGTGGAGGGGCAGGGAGCCAAACTATGGCTACACCTTC. It codes for CASSAWRGREPNYGYTF.

This clonotype appeared many times. V gene TRBV18 combines with J gene TRBJ2-1; TRBD1 aligns across 7 bases. The CDR3 length is 14 residues. V gave up 5 bases and J gave up 3 bases; unmatched junction bases: 4. The germline gives CDR1 KGHSH, CDR2 LQKENI. In nucleotides, the CDR3 is TGTGCCAGCTCAACGACAGGGTACTACAATGAGCAGTTCTTC. The encoded protein is CASSTTGYYNEQFF.

This clonotype appeared a few times. The CDR3 DNA reads TGTGCCAGTAGTATAGAACTGAGCGGGGGATTAGATACGCAGTATTTT. This codes for CASSIELSGGLDTQYF. The rearrangement uses TRBV19 and TRBJ2-3; 8 bases are shared with TRBD2. CDR3 length: 16 residues. V gave up 0 bases and J gave up 5 bases; unmatched junction bases: 7. The germline V gene has CDR1 LNHDA and CDR2 SQIVND (reference sequence).

CDR3 loop: CASSPAVGDEQFF. The CDR3 region has the DNA TGTGCCAGCAGCCCAGCTGTCGGGGATGAGCAGTTCTTC. The chain carries TRBV11-3 and TRBJ2-1; tentatively, D is TRBD2 (5 bases). The CDR3 sequence is 13 residues long. V lost 5 bases to trimming and J lost 8 bases, with 13 bases between them. Looked up from germline, CDR1 is SGHNT and CDR2 is YENEEA.

This clonotype was seen only a few times. V and J are TRBV7-9 and TRBJ2-7, with TRBD2 matching over 15 bases. In germline, CDR1 is SEHNR, CDR2 FQNEAQ (reference sequence). Germline trimming cut 1 base from V and 2 bases from J; bases unmatched to any gene: 9. CDR3 length: 19 amino acids. CDR3 in amino acids: CASSLGGPGLAGGTYEQYF. CDR3 nucleotide sequence: TGTGCCAGCAGCTTAGGTGGGCCGGGACTAGCGGGGGGCACCTACGAGCAGTACTTC.

J is TRBJ2-5 and V is TRBV5-6, with 8 positions matching TRBD1. Germline CDR1 is SGHDT and CDR2 is YYEEEE. CDR3 size: 13 residues. With 3 bases clipped from V and 7 bases from J, the junction kept 5 bases outside the gene matches. CDR3 amino acids: CASSSTGEATQYF. The CDR3 coding sequence is TGTGCCAGCAGCTCGACAGGGGAGGCGACCCAGTACTTC. The variable domain in full, with the rest retrieved from reference TRBV5-6 and TRBJ2-5, is DAGVTQSPTHLIKTRGQQVTLRCSPKSGHDTVSWYQQALGQGPQFIFQYYEEEERQRGNFPDRFSGHQFPNYSSELNVNALLLGDSALYLCASSSTGEATQYFGPGTRLLVL.

This clonotype was counted a few times. The chain combines TRBV7-9 with TRBJ2-7; D unresolved. The ends were cut back, 5 bases at V and 1 base at J, with 15 bases in the middle. This CDR3 is built from 15 residues. Germline assignment: CDR1 SEHNR and CDR2 FQNEAQ (reference sequence). In nucleotides, the CDR3 is TGTGCCAGCAGCCCCTGGACGGTGGGGTCCTACGAGCAGTACTTC. It codes for CASSPWTVGSYEQYF.

On this clonotype itself: This may arise from a read error, as a much more abundant clone is one base away. The chain couples TRBV19 to TRBJ2-4; D possibly corresponds to TRBD1 (6 bases). Germline assignment: CDR1 LNHDA and CDR2 SQIVND (reference sequence). This CDR3 spans 12 amino acids. This CDR3 reads CASKTGSNIQCF. In DNA, the CDR3 is TGTGCCAGTAAAACAGGGAGCAACATTCAGTGCTTC.

The chain has TRBV19 and TRBJ2-7; no clear D gene. The CDR3 extends over 13 amino acids. Germline V gene data show CDR1 as LNHDA and CDR2 as SQIVND (reference sequence). V was clipped by 9 bases and J by 1 base, with 13 bases between them. The CDR3 region has the DNA TGTGCCAGCGCGGCCGGGCTGTCCTACGAGCAGTACTTC. Translated: CASAAGLSYEQYF. The complete variable domain, with remaining parts taken from reference TRBV19 and TRBJ2-7, reads DGGITQSPKYLFRKEGQNVTLSCEQNLNHDAMYWYRQDPGQGLRLIYYSQIVNDFQKGDIAEGYSVSREKKESFPLTVTSAQKNPTAFYLCASAAGLSYEQYFGPGTRLTVT.

The chain combines TRBV30 with TRBJ2-7, with TRBD2 matching over 8 bases. With V trimmed by 5 bases and J by 6 bases, 6 bases remained unmatched. The CDR3 extends over 12 amino acids. Germline V lookup: CDR1 GTSNPN, CDR2 SVGIG (reference sequence). The CDR3 here is CAWGTGGGEQYF. The CDR3 DNA reads TGTGCCTGGGGGACCGGGGGGGGCGAGCAGTACTTC.

This clonotype was observed at least ten times. The chain joins TRBV11-2 to TRBJ1-1; the D gene is possibly TRBD1 (5 bases). CDR1 is SGHAT, CDR2 FQNNGV, per germline. V was cut by 5 bases and J by 7 bases, with 8 bases left in between. This CDR3 contains 11 residues. CDR3 sequence reads: CASSRQREAFF. The CDR3 DNA reads TGTGCCAGCAGCCGACAGCGTGAAGCTTTCTTT.

This clonotype turned up a few times. V gene TRBV7-2 combines with J gene TRBJ2-5; possibly TRBD1 or TRBD2 for D (5 bases each). The V end lost 2 bases, the J end lost 5 bases, and 12 bases lay between the germline ends. Germline V gene lookup returns CDR1 SGHTA and CDR2 FQGNSA. This CDR3 comprises 14 residues. CDR3 amino acids: CASSLFGAGETQYF. In DNA form, the CDR3 reads TGTGCCAGCAGCTTATTCGGGGCCGGGGAGACCCAGTACTTC.

The chain joins TRBV10-3 to TRBJ2-2; 13 nucleotides match TRBD2. Germline loops: CDR1 ENHRY, CDR2 SYGVKD. V lost 6 bases, J lost 8 bases, and 9 bases stayed unmatched. This CDR3 has 16 amino acids. The CDR3 coding sequence is TGTGCCATCAGCCCGGGACTAGCGGGACCTACTGGGGAGCTGTTTTTT. Translated, it gives CAISPGLAGPTGELFF.

The chain joins TRBV6-6 to TRBJ1-2; 10 nucleotides line up with TRBD1. V lost 6 bases, J lost 4 bases, and 8 bases stayed unmatched. CDR3 length: 15 amino acids. The germline V gene encodes CDR1 MNHNY and CDR2 SVGAGI (reference sequence). Written as DNA, the CDR3 is TGTGCCAGCAGGGCCAGGACAGGGGGAAGCTATGGCTACACCTTC. Residues: CASRARTGGSYGYTF.